This T cell receptor beta chain derives from a study of T cell changes during pregnancy in multiple sclerosis (dated by TCRdb to the late 2010s). Broadly, across the study: The study examined how the T cell repertoire changed over the course of pregnancy in women with multiple sclerosis.

Comments on this clone: Its antigen is not yet known. No base quality values were provided; no much bigger clone lies one nucleotide off.

CDR1 and CDR2, looked up from the germline V gene (reference sequence), are SEHNR and FQNEAQ. Ends trimmed: V by 4 bases, J by 5 bases; bases unmatched to a gene: 16. The CDR3, from cysteine to phenylalanine, totals 18 residues. The entry retains the CDR3 DNA only, 54 bases that are in frame from base 1. To prepare the library, the immunoSEQ multiplex PCR assay was applied. TCRdb mirrors the immuneACCESS table, restricted to in-frame sequences. Some clones are absent from its copies; in checked studies, under half trace to an unresolved V gene, and the reason for the others is unknown. The table for this sample lists roughly 35,000 clones; 92% of them were counted only once. Of the sample, approximately 0.45% is held by the ten largest clones.

The TCR sequence derives from a female donor with multiple sclerosis, enrolled in a pregnancy study. Rearrangement joined TRBV7-9 to TRBJ2-5, and TRBD2 aligns with 10 junction nucleotides. The source was CD4+ T cells from peripheral blood mononuclear cells, collected after pregnancy. The CDR3: CASSSGVSSGGSGETQYF. In nucleotides, the sequence is TGTGCCAGCAGCTCTGGGGTGTCTAGCGGGGGATCGGGGGAGACCCAGTACTTC.